The 10 T cell receptor beta chains below come from one sample, sequenced in a study of cytomegalovirus exposure and HLA in healthy donors. The PCR contained 60 Vbeta and 13 Jbeta primers. Clones were read by immunoSEQ multiplex PCR, and TCRdb kept only the in-frame ones, dropping some. The table shows 150,000 to 200,000 clones, with more than 65% occurring only once. The specimen sequenced was PBMCs. The receptors were sampled from a man aged 50 to 59 in good health and CMV-seropositive.

In its sample, this clone was seen a few times. The chain uses TRBV7-2 and TRBJ2-7, with 7 bases lining up with TRBD1. The tail of the sequence fits TRBJ2-1 better, so the J call may be wrong. The length of the CDR3 is 13 residues. The V gene's germline CDR1 is SGHTA and CDR2 FQGNSA. Here the CDR3 reads CASSRDRVNEQFF. The CDR3 region has the DNA TGTGCCAGCAGCCGAGACAGGGTCAATGAGCAGTTCTTC.

This chain uses TRBV5-1 with TRBJ2-7, with a tentative D call TRBD1 (5 bases). V was cut by 4 bases and J by 4 bases, with 12 bases left in between. The CDR3 is made up of 13 amino acids. CDR1 and CDR2 from the germline V gene are SGHRS and YFSETQ. In DNA form, the CDR3 reads TGCGCCAGCAGCCCCCAGGGTGCGTACGAGCAGTACTTC. The encoded protein is CASSPQGAYEQYF.

The gene calls are TRBV27 and TRBJ2-3; D is unresolved. Trimming removed 2 bases from V and 4 bases from J, with 13 bases in between. Per the germline V gene, CDR1 is MNHEY and CDR2 is SMNVEV (reference sequence). The CDR3 covers 15 residues. DNA for the CDR3: TGTGCCAGCAGTTTAGAGACTCCCGAGTCAGATACGCAGTATTTT. This encodes CASSLETPESDTQYF.

This chain links TRBV19 with TRBJ2-2, with D perhaps matching TRBD2 (6 bases). CDR1 and CDR2 from the germline V gene are LNHDA and SQIVND (reference sequence). V shed 6 bases and J shed 0 bases, with 14 bases lying between them. This CDR3 is built from 16 residues. This CDR3 reads CASSLLALPNTGELFF. As DNA, the CDR3 is TGTGCCAGTAGCCTCCTAGCGCTCCCGAACACCGGGGAGCTGTTTTTT.

For the CDR3, the DNA is TGTGCCAGCAGTGACACAGTAGACCCTTCTAGCAATCAGCCCCAGCATTTT. This encodes CASSDTVDPSSNQPQHF. This chain joins TRBV6-4 and TRBJ1-5, with D unresolved. The CDR3 spans 17 residues. Trimming cost V 2 bases and J 0 bases, with 14 bases left between them. Germline CDR1 is MRHNA and CDR2 is SNTAGT.

The chain links TRBV27 to TRBJ1-2; TRBD1 matches at 7 bases. Germline V gene sequence: CDR1 MNHEY, CDR2 SMNVEV (reference sequence). This CDR3 is 15 amino acids long. After removal of 5 bases from V and 7 bases from J, the junction contained 13 bases not matched to a gene. CDR3 loop: CASSVRQGALSGYTF. In nucleotides, the CDR3 is TGTGCCAGCAGTGTCCGACAGGGAGCTCTGAGTGGCTACACCTTC.

The V call is TRBV4-3, the J call TRBJ2-5, with D tentatively TRBD2 (5 bases). In germline, CDR1 is LGHNA, CDR2 YSLEER. The CDR3 is 14 residues long. V lost 4 bases and J lost 11, with 20 bases in between. CDR3 DNA sequence: TGCGCCAGCAGCCCGAGTTTCGGGAATGGAGAGCAGTACTTC. Translated, it gives CASSPSFGNGEQYF.

The genes are TRBV2 and TRBJ1-5; D perhaps matches TRBD1 (5 bases). The length of the CDR3 is 15 residues. Germline V CDR1 and CDR2: SNHLY, FYNNEI. Trimming pared 4 bases from V and 5 bases from J, leaving 15 bases between. For the CDR3, the DNA is TGTGCCAGCAGTGGAGCTTGGGGGGGGGATCAGCCCCAGCATTTT. Amino acid sequence: CASSGAWGGDQPQHF. Variable domain in full (rest from reference TRBV2 and TRBJ1-5): EPEVTQTPSHQVTQMGQEVILRCVPISNHLYFYWYRQILGQKVEFLVSFYNNEISEKSEIFDDQFSVERPDGSNFTLKIRSTKLEDSAMYFCASSGAWGGDQPQHFGDGTRLSIL.

This rearrangement joins TRBV9 to TRBJ1-2; 8 bases fit TRBD1. V shed 5 bases and J 0 bases; nucleotides not matched to a gene: 3. Germline V CDR1 and CDR2: SGDLS, YYNGEE. This CDR3 comprises 14 residues. The CDR3: CASRTDRANYGYTF. The DNA for the CDR3 is TGTGCCAGCAGAACGGACAGGGCTAACTATGGCTACACCTTC.

V gene TRBV2 combines with J gene TRBJ2-7; perhaps TRBD2 as D (5 bases). Germline CDR1 SNHLY, CDR2 FYNNEI. The CDR3 consists of 13 residues. Trimming took 4 bases from V and 5 from J, leaving 12 bases between them. The CDR3 loop reads CASSAVVGDEQYF. For the CDR3, the DNA is TGTGCCAGCAGTGCGGTCGTCGGGGACGAGCAGTACTTC. The full variable domain, completed using reference TRBV2 and TRBJ2-7, is EPEVTQTPSHQVTQMGQEVILRCVPISNHLYFYWYRQILGQKVEFLVSFYNNEISEKSEIFDDQFSVERPDGSNFTLKIRSTKLEDSAMYFCASSAVVGDEQYFGPGTRLTVT.